Below are 4 T cell receptor beta chains sequenced from a single sample in a study of identical twins. MiXCR, applied by TCRdb to the 5' RACE reads, yields one record per CDR3 protein. Among around 960,000 distinct CDR3 sequences, about 12% were seen once, and the ten largest hold 1.5% to 2%. The data were also submitted as part of a second study, on yellow fever vaccine responses in identical twins.

Sequenced sample: PBMCs. These receptors all stem from a woman between 18 and 29 years old in good health.

With respect to this clonotype: An end of the junction does not agree with germline; a read error may underlie this. V gene TRBV20-1 combines with J gene TRBJ1-4; no reliable D call. The CDR3 has 14 amino acids. Germline V gene lookup returns CDR1 DFQATT and CDR2 SNEGSKA (reference sequence). The chain's CDR3 is CSAPQDPTNKKLFF. The DNA for the CDR3 is TGCAGTGCTCCGCAGGACCCAACTAATAAAAAACTGTTTTTT.

This chain uses TRBV28 with TRBJ1-3; D gene unclear. Germline lookup yields CDR1 MDHEN and CDR2 SYDVKM. The CDR3 extends over 15 amino acids. Trimming removed 8 bases from V and 0 bases from J, with 14 bases in between. CDR3 protein: CASGMGVNSGNTIYF. Written as DNA, the CDR3 is TGTGCCAGCGGGATGGGCGTTAACTCTGGAAACACCATATATTTT.

This clonotype was seen more than once but under ten times. The chain has TRBV4-2 and TRBJ2-3, with 9 bases fitting TRBD2. The germline gives CDR1 LGHNA, CDR2 YNFKEQ. Germline trimming cut 0 bases from V and 3 bases from J; bases unmatched to any gene: 1. This CDR3 spans 15 amino acids. As DNA, the CDR3 is TGTGCCAGCAGCCAAGACCTAGCGGGAACAGATACGCAGTATTTT. Protein: CASSQDLAGTDTQYF.

This clonotype has a count of ten or more. In nucleotides, the CDR3 is TGTGCCAGCAGCTCCCAGGGTGCTGGCACAGATACGCAGTATTTT. Its protein product is CASSSQGAGTDTQYF. This chain links TRBV5-6 with TRBJ2-3, with a tentative D call TRBD1 (5 bases). Germline-derived CDR1 and CDR2 are SGHDT and YYEEEE. Trimming removed 3 bases from V and 1 base from J, with 12 bases in between. This CDR3 spans 15 amino acids.